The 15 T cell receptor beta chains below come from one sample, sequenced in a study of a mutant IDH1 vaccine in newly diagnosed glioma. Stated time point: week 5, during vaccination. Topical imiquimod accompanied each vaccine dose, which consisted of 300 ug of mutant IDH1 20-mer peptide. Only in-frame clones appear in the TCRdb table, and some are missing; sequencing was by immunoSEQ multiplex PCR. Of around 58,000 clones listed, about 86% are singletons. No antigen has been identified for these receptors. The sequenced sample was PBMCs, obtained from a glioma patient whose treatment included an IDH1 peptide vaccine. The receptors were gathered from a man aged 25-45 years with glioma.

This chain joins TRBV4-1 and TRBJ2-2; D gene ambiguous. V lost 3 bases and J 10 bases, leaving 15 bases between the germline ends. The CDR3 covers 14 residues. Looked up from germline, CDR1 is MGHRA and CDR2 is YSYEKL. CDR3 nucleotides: TGCGCCAGCAGCCACCAAACCTTTGGGGAGGAGCTGTTTTTT. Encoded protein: CASSHQTFGEELFF.

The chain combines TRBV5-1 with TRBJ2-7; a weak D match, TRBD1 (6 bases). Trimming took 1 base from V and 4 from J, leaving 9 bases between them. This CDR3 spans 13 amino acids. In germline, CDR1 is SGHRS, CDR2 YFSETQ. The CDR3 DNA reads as TGCGCCAGCAGCTTGCAGGGGTCGTACGAGCAGTACTTC. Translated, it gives CASSLQGSYEQYF.

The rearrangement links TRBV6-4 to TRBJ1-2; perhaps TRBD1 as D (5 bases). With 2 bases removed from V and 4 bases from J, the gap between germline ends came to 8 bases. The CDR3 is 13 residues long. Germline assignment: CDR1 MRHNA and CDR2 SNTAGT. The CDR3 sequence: CASSDGGTYGYTF. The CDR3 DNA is TGTGCCAGCAGTGACGGCGGGACCTATGGCTACACCTTC.

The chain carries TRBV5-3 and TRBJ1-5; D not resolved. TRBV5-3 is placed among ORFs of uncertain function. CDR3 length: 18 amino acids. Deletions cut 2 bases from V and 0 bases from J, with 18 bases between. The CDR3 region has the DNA TGTGCCAGAAGCTTTGGAGGATGGCCCCGCATTAGCAATCAGCCCCAGCATTTT. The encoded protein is CARSFGGWPRISNQPQHF.

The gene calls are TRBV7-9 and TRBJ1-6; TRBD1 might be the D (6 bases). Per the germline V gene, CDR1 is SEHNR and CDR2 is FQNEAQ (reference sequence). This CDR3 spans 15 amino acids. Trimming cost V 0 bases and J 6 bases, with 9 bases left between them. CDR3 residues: CASSLAGATNSPLHF. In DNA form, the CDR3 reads TGTGCCAGCAGCTTAGCGGGGGCGACTAATTCACCCCTCCACTTT. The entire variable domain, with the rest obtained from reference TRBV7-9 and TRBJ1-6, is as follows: DTGVSQNPRHKITKRGQNVTFRCDPISEHNRLYWYRQTLGQGPEFLTYFQNEAQLEKSRLLSDRFSAERPKGSFSTLEIQRTEQGDSAMYLCASSLAGATNSPLHFGNGTRLTVT.

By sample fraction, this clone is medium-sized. CDR3 in amino acids: CASSQDDAGGGAFF. The CDR3 bases are TGCGCCAGCAGCCAAGATGATGCAGGCGGGGGAGCTTTCTTT. V is TRBV4-1 and J is TRBJ1-1; the D gene is possibly TRBD1 (5 bases). V was pared by 0 bases and J by 10 bases, with 15 bases between. Germline lookup yields CDR1 MGHRA and CDR2 YSYEKL. The length of the CDR3 is 14 residues.

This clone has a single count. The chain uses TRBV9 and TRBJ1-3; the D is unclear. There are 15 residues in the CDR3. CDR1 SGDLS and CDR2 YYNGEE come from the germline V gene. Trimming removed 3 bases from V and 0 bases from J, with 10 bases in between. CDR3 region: CASSGEGISGNTIYF. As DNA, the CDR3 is TGTGCCAGCAGCGGGGAGGGCATCTCTGGAAACACCATATATTTT.

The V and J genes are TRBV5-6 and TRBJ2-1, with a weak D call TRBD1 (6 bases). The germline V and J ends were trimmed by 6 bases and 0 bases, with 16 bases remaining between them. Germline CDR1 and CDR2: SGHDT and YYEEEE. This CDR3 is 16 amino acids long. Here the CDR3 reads CASKTGTQSSYNEQFF. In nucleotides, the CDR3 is TGTGCCAGCAAAACCGGGACACAAAGCTCCTACAATGAGCAGTTCTTC.

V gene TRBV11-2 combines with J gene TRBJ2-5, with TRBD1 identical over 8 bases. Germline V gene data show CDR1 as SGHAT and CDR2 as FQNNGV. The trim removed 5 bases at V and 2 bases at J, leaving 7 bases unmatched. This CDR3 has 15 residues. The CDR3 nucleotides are TGTGCCAGCAGCCCCGGACAGGGAGGACAAGAGACCCAGTACTTC. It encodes CASSPGQGGQETQYF.

The CDR3 is CASSYASTNQPQHF. The CDR3 region has the DNA TGTGCCAGCAGTTACGCCTCTACCAATCAGCCCCAGCATTTT. The J gene is TRBJ1-5, the V gene TRBV6-5; D unresolved. Germline CDR1 and CDR2: MNHEY and SVGAGI. V was pared by 2 bases and J by 3 bases, with 8 bases between. The CDR3 is made up of 14 amino acids.

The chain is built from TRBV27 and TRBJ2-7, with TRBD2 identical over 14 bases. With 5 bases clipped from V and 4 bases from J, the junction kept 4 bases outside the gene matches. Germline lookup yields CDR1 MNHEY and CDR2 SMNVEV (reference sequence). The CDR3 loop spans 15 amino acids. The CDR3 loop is CASSPGTSGGYEQYF. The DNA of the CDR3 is TGTGCCAGCAGTCCAGGGACTAGCGGGGGTTACGAGCAGTACTTC.

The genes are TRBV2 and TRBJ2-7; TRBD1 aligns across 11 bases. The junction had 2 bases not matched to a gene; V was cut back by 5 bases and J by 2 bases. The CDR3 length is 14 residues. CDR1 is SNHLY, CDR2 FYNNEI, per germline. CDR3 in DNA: TGTGCCAGCAGTCGGGGACAGGGGGCCTACGAGCAGTACTTC. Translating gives CASSRGQGAYEQYF.

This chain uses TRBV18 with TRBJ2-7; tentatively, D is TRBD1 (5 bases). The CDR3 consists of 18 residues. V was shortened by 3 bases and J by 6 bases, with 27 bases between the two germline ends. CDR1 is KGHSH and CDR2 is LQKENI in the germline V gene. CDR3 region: CASSPVSREGARRGEQYF. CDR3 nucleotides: TGTGCCAGCTCACCTGTTTCCAGGGAAGGGGCGCGTAGGGGCGAGCAGTACTTC.

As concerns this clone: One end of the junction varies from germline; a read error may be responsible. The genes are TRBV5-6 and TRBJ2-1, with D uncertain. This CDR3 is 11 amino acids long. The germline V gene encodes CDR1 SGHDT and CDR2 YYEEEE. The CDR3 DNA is TGTGCCAGCAGCTTTTACAATGAGCACTTCTTC. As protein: CASSFYNEHFF. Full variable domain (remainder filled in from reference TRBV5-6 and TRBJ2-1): DAGVTQSPTHLIKTRGQQVTLRCSPKSGHDTVSWYQQALGQGPQFIFQYYEEEERQRGNFPDRFSGHQFPNYSSELNVNALLLGDSALYLCASSFYNEHFFGPGTRLTVL.

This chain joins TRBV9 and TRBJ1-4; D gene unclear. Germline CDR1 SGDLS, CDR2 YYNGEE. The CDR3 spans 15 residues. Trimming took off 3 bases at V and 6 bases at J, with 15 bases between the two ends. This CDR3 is CASSGGSLRHEKLFF. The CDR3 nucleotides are TGTGCCAGCAGCGGCGGGTCCTTACGGCATGAAAAACTGTTTTTT.